The entry below gives a single T cell receptor (beta chain) sequence along with its context. This specimen belongs to a study of blood T cell repertoires in COVID-19. Sequenced by immunoSEQ multiplex PCR; TCRdb stores in-frame clones only, minus some. The sample includes 300,000 or so clones, around nine tenths of them seen just once. Germline V gene lookup returns CDR1 MDHEN and CDR2 SYDVKM. The CDR3 runs 15 residues. J was trimmed by 7 bases and V by 5 bases; bases with no gene match: 11. The specimen was peripheral blood. The rearrangement links TRBV28 to TRBJ2-7; 10 positions agree with TRBD2. The sequence derives from a man in his fifties with active or convalescent COVID-19. DNA of the CDR3: TGTGCCAGCAGTCCGACAGTAGCGGGAGGATGGGAGCAGTACTTC. Translating gives CASSPTVAGGWEQYF.